The count of the clone carrying this TCR beta chain is one. These data belong to a study of neoadjuvant anti-PD-1 for oral cavity cancer. Time point specified: after neoadjuvant nivolumab, at surgical resection. Stage II-IVA oral cavity squamous cell carcinoma was new and untreated by systemic or radiation therapy. The germline V gene encodes CDR1 SQVTM and CDR2 ANQGSEA. V lost 5 bases to trimming and J lost 4 bases, with 17 bases between them. This CDR3 has 14 residues. The repertoire was sequenced with immunoSEQ multiplex PCR; TCRdb's copy has only in-frame clones and lacks some. The sample holds roughly 40,000 clones, around 79% seen once.

This chain joins TRBV29-1 and TRBJ2-5; a weak D match, TRBD1 (6 bases). Source: PBMCs, taken after nivolumab (anti-PD-1) treatment. The receptor was derived from a person aged 40 to 85 with oral cavity squamous cell carcinoma. The CDR3 loop is CSVTQGSAAETQYF. The CDR3 nucleotides are TGCAGCGTTACACAGGGCTCGGCCGCAGAGACCCAGTACTTC.